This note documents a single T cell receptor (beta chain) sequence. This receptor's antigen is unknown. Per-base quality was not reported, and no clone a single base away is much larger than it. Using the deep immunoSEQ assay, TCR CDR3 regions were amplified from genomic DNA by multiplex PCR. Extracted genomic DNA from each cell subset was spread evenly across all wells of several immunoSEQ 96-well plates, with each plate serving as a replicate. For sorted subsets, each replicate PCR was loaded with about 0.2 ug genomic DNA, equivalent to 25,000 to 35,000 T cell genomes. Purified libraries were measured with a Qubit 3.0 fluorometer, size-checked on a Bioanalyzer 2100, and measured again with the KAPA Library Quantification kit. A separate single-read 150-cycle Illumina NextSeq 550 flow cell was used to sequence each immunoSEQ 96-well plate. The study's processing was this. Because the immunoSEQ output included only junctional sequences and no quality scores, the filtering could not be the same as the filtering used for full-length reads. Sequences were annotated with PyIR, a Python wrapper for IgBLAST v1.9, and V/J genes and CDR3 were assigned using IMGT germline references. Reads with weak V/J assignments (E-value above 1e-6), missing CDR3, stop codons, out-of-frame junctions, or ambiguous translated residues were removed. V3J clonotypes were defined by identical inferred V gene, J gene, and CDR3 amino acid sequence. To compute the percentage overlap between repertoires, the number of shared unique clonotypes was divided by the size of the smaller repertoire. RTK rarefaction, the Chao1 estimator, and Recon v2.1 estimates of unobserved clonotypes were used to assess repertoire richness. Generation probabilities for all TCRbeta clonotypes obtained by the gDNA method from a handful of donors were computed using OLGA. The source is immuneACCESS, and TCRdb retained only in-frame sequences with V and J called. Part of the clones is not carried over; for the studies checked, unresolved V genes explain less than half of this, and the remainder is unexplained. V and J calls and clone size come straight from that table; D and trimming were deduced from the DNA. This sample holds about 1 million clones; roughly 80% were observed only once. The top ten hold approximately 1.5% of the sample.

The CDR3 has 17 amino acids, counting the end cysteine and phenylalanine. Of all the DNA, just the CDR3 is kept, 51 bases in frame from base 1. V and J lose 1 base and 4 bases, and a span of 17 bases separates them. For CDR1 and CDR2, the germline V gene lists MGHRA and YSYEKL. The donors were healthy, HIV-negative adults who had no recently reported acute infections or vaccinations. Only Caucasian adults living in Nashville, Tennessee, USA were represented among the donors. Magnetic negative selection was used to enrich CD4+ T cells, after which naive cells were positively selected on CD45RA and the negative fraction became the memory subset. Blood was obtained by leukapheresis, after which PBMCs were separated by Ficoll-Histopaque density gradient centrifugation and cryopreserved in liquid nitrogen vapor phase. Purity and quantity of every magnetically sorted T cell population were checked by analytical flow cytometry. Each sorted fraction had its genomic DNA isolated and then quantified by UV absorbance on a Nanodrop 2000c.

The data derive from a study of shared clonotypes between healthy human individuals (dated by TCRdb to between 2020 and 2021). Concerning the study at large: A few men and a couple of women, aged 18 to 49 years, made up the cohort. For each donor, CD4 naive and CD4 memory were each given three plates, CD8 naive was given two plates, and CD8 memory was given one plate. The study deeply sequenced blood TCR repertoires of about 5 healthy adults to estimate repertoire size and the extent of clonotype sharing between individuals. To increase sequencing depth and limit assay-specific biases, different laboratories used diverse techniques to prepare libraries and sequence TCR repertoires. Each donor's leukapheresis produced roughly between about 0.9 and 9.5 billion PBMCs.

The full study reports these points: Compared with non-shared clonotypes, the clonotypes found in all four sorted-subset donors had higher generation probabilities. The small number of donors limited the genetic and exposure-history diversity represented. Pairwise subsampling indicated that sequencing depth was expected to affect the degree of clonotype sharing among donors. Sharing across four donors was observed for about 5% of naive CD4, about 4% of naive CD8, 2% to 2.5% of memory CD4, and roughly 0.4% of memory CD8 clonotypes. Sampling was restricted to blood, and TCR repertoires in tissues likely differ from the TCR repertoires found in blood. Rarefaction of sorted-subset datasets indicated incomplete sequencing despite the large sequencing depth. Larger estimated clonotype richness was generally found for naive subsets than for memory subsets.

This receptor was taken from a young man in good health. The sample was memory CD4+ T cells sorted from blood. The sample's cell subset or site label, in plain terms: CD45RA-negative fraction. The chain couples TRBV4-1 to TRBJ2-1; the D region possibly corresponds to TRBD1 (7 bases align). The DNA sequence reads TGCGCCAGCAGCCAAGGGAGGGGGCTCAACCGATACAATGAGCAGTTCTTC. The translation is CASSQGRGLNRYNEQFF.